Shown below are 26 T cell receptor beta chains from a single sample sequenced in a study of identical twins. MiXCR was run by TCRdb on the 5' RACE reads, yielding one entry per CDR3 protein. The sample has hundreds of thousands of distinct CDR3 sequences, 15% to 20% seen once. The same data also went into a second study, on T cells expressing NK-cell markers.

Sample: PBMCs. These receptors were taken from a woman in her late teens or twenties in good health.

The rearrangement joins TRBV7-9 to TRBJ2-7; D is possibly TRBD2 (6 bases). Germline V gene sequence: CDR1 SEHNR, CDR2 FQNEAQ (reference sequence). Trimming cost V 6 bases and J 1 base, with 13 bases left between them. CDR3 length equals 14 residues. CDR3: CASSYLAVSYEQYF. DNA of the CDR3: TGTGCCAGCAGTTACTTAGCGGTATCCTACGAGCAGTACTTC.

This clonotype was seen a handful of times. This chain links TRBV6-5 with TRBJ1-5, with D unclear. V was shortened by 2 bases and J by 7 bases, with 12 bases between the two germline ends. CDR3 size: 14 residues. Germline V gene lookup returns CDR1 MNHEY and CDR2 SVGAGI. The CDR3 DNA is TGTGCCAGCAGTTACAGCCACGGAGGGCAGCCCCAGCATTTT. This gives the protein CASSYSHGGQPQHF.

This clonotype was counted a few times. The gene calls are TRBV7-2 and TRBJ2-7; maybe TRBD1 (5 bases). Per germline, CDR1 SGHTA and CDR2 FQGNSA. Trimming cost V 3 bases and J 3 bases, with 12 bases left between them. The CDR3 totals 14 residues. CDR3 loop: CASSFNGANYEQYF. The CDR3 DNA is TGTGCCAGCAGCTTTAATGGGGCCAACTACGAGCAGTACTTC.

Only a few counts were recorded for this clonotype. The chain employs TRBV7-6 and TRBJ2-7; TRBD1 aligns across 8 bases. J was trimmed by 7 bases and V by 5 bases; bases with no gene match: 7. CDR3 length: 13 residues. The V gene's germline CDR1 is SGHVS and CDR2 FNYEAQ. This CDR3 is CASSPWTGWEQYF. The CDR3 DNA reads as TGTGCCAGCAGCCCCTGGACAGGGTGGGAGCAGTACTTC.

The chain links TRBV20-1 to TRBJ2-5; D could derive from TRBD1 or TRBD2 (5 bases each). Trimming cost V 6 bases and J 4 bases, with 12 bases left between them. The CDR3 spans 12 residues. Per germline, CDR1 DFQATT and CDR2 SNEGSKA (reference sequence). CDR3 protein: CSARSGTETQYF. The CDR3 DNA follows: TGCAGTGCCAGGTCGGGGACAGAGACCCAGTACTTC.

The chain couples TRBV27 to TRBJ1-5; D is perhaps TRBD1 (5 bases). The CDR3 contains 18 residues. CDR1 is MNHEY and CDR2 is SMNVEV in the germline V gene (reference sequence). Trimming shortened V by 4 bases and J by 0 bases, and 19 bases separated the two germline ends. CDR3 coding DNA: TGTGCCAGCAGTTCTCGACTGAACAGGAAACTTAGCAATCAGCCCCAGCATTTT. This sequence encodes CASSSRLNRKLSNQPQHF.

The table lists this clonotype with a few counts. The junction departs from germline at one end; a sequencing error may be responsible. The rearrangement joins TRBV10-3 to TRBJ1-6; TRBD1 is a possible D gene (5 bases). Looked up from germline, CDR1 is ENHRY and CDR2 is SYGVKD. The CDR3 runs 14 residues. CDR3 in amino acids: CAIGRAGNNSPLHF. The CDR3 region has the DNA TGTGCCATCGGCCGCGCAGGGAATAACTCACCCCTCCACTTT.

This chain joins TRBV15 and TRBJ2-1; tentatively, D is TRBD2 (5 bases). The CDR3 totals 12 residues. The germline V gene encodes CDR1 LNHNV and CDR2 YYDKDF (reference sequence). Trimming cost V 9 bases and J 2 bases, with 8 bases left between them. Written as DNA, the CDR3 is TGTGCCACAGGGAGCACCTACAATGAGCAGTTCTTC. Its protein is CATGSTYNEQFF. The complete variable domain, with remaining parts taken from reference TRBV15 and TRBJ2-1, reads DAMVIQNPRYQVTQFGKPVTLSCSQTLNHNVMYWYQQKSSQAPKLLFHYYDKDFNNEADTPDNFQSRRPNTSFCFLDIRSPGLGDTAMYLCATGSTYNEQFFGPGTRLTVL.

V and J are TRBV11-1 and TRBJ2-2; no clear D gene. Germline CDR1 SGHAT, CDR2 FQDESV (reference sequence). The CDR3 length is 18 residues. V was cut by 2 bases and J by 1 base, with 17 bases left in between. Here the CDR3 reads CASSLSVSLAENTGELFF. DNA for the CDR3: TGTGCCAGCAGCTTATCAGTTAGTTTGGCAGAGAACACCGGGGAGCTGTTTTTT. The variable domain in full, completed from reference TRBV11-1 and TRBJ2-2, reads EAEVAQSPRYKITEKSQAVAFWCDPISGHATLYWYRQILGQGPELLVQFQDESVVDDSQLPKDRFSAERLKGVDSTLKIQPAELGDSAMYLCASSLSVSLAENTGELFFGEGSRLTVL.

V usage is TRBV6-5 and J usage is TRBJ2-1; TRBD2 matches 7 bases. With V trimmed by 2 bases and J by 5 bases, 3 bases remained unmatched. The CDR3 is 14 residues long. Germline V gives CDR1 MNHEY, CDR2 SVGAGI. The CDR3 reads CASSYLADHNEQFF. CDR3 nucleotide sequence: TGTGCCAGCAGTTACCTAGCGGACCACAATGAGCAGTTCTTC.

The chain couples TRBV3-1 to TRBJ2-1; 8 bases align to TRBD2. CDR3 length: 18 amino acids. Per germline, CDR1 LGHDT and CDR2 YNNKEL (reference sequence). V lost 4 bases and J lost 8; bases outside the gene matches: 19. As DNA, the CDR3 is TGTGCCAGCAGCCCCTTCACTACCCGGGAGGGGCCAGGGCATGAGCAGTTCTTC. This gives the protein CASSPFTTREGPGHEQFF.

This clonotype was detected a few times. The chain has TRBV29-1 and TRBJ2-7; the D gene could be TRBD1 or TRBD2 (5 bases each). The CDR3 has 12 amino acids. The V and J ends lost 4 bases and 3 bases respectively, with 10 bases between them. Germline loops: CDR1 SQVTM, CDR2 ANQGSEA. In nucleotides, the CDR3 is TGCAGCGTTGGATGGGGGAGCTACGAGCAGTACTTC. This gives the protein CSVGWGSYEQYF.

The chain uses TRBV11-2 and TRBJ2-2, with D uncertain. The V and J ends lost 7 bases and 7 bases respectively, with 19 bases between them. CDR1 and CDR2 from the germline V gene are SGHAT and FQNNGV. This CDR3 region has 15 residues. In nucleotides, the CDR3 is TGTGCCAGCAACCCTACGGCAGGACGCGGCGGGGAGCTGTTTTTT. Amino acids: CASNPTAGRGGELFF.

The gene calls are TRBV19 and TRBJ2-7; D is possibly TRBD1 (6 bases). This CDR3 region has 15 residues. Germline CDR1 is LNHDA and CDR2 is SQIVND (reference sequence). V was clipped by 6 bases and J by 4 bases, with 19 bases between them. CDR3 sequence: CASSAGTPLLYEQYF. The CDR3 coding sequence is TGTGCCAGTAGCGCTGGGACACCTCTCCTGTACGAGCAGTACTTC.

The V call is TRBV18, the J call TRBJ2-7, with 9 bases matching TRBD1. Germline CDR1 and CDR2: KGHSH and LQKENI. V was clipped by 3 bases and J by 3 bases; unmatched bases: 9. CDR3 size: 16 residues. DNA for the CDR3: TGTGCCAGCTCACCCCAGTGGACAGGGGAAGGCTACGAGCAGTACTTC. Protein product: CASSPQWTGEGYEQYF. Full variable domain (rest looked up from reference TRBV18 and TRBJ2-7): NAGVMQNPRHLVRRRGQEARLRCSPMKGHSHVYWYRQLPEEGLKFMVYLQKENIIDESGMPKERFSAEFPKEGPSILRIQQVVRGDSAAYFCASSPQWTGEGYEQYFGPGTRLTVT.

This clonotype was observed a handful of times. The gene calls are TRBV7-9 and TRBJ2-3, with a tentative D call TRBD1 (6 bases). Germline CDR1 is SEHNR and CDR2 is FQNEAQ (reference sequence). Trimming took off 8 bases at V and 4 bases at J, with 16 bases between the two ends. The CDR3 extends over 14 amino acids. For the CDR3, the DNA is TGTGCCAGCTCTAAGGTCAGGGGACCAGATACGCAGTATTTT. Protein: CASSKVRGPDTQYF.

This chain joins TRBV5-6 and TRBJ1-1, with TRBD1 as a possible D gene (6 bases). V was shortened by 0 bases and J by 10 bases, with 10 bases between the two germline ends. This CDR3 spans 12 amino acids. The V gene's germline CDR1 is SGHDT and CDR2 YYEEEE. CDR3 bases: TGTGCCAGCAGCTTGGGACAGGACCGAGCTTTCTTT. It is translated as CASSLGQDRAFF.

The chain has TRBV11-2 and TRBJ2-5; D perhaps matches TRBD2 (6 bases). Germline V gene data show CDR1 as SGHAT and CDR2 as FQNNGV. The CDR3 covers 17 residues. The V gene lost 0 bases and the J gene lost 10 bases, with 24 bases spanning the gap. The CDR3 DNA follows: TGTGCCAGCAGCTTAGATGGCGGGGCGGCCAATCAGGTGGGCCAGTACTTC. Translated: CASSLDGGAANQVGQYF.

The J gene is TRBJ1-1, the V gene TRBV12-3 or TRBV12-4; no definite D call. The CDR3 runs 16 residues. With 5 bases removed from V and 1 base from J, the gap between germline ends came to 17 bases. The CDR3 here is CASSKPYGQRNTEAFF. In nucleotides, the CDR3 is TGTGCCAGCAGTAAACCCTACGGGCAGCGGAACACTGAAGCTTTCTTT.

The chain uses TRBV2 and TRBJ1-6, with D perhaps TRBD1 (6 bases). The germline CDR1 and CDR2 sequences are SNHLY and FYNNEI. V dropped 5 bases and J dropped 7 bases, with 12 bases sitting between them. The CDR3 loop spans 14 amino acids. CDR3 DNA sequence: TGTGCCAGCAGTCGAGTTGGGGGCAATTCACCCCTCCACTTT. This encodes CASSRVGGNSPLHF.

This clonotype was seen only a few times. V is TRBV10-3 and J is TRBJ1-5; perhaps TRBD1 as D (6 bases). Germline CDR1 and CDR2: ENHRY and SYGVKD. V shed 7 bases and J shed 4 bases, with 11 bases lying between them. This CDR3 is 13 amino acids long. The CDR3 DNA sequence: TGTGCCATCACAGGACAGCAGAATCAGCCCCAGCATTTT. Amino acid sequence: CAITGQQNQPQHF.

This clonotype was picked up a small number of times. V is TRBV29-1 and J is TRBJ2-2, with 8 bases lining up with TRBD1. This CDR3 has 14 residues. Trimming cost V 4 bases and J 5 bases; bases outside gene matches: 6. CDR1 and CDR2 from the germline V gene are SQVTM and ANQGSEA. DNA for the CDR3: TGCAGCGTTGTTCCAGGGGGCCTTACCGGGGAGCTGTTTTTT. Amino acids: CSVVPGGLTGELFF.

This clonotype was counted many times. This chain uses TRBV27 with TRBJ1-2, with 7 bases that match TRBD1. In germline, CDR1 is MNHEY, CDR2 SMNVEV (reference sequence). The CDR3 contains 14 residues. Germline trimming cut 0 bases from V and 7 bases from J; bases unmatched to any gene: 5. The CDR3 is CASSLSGGGSGYTF. Written as DNA, the CDR3 is TGTGCCAGCAGTTTATCTGGAGGGGGCTCTGGCTACACCTTC.

This clonotype occurred a few times. The chain links TRBV10-3 to TRBJ2-2; D unresolved. CDR1 is ENHRY, CDR2 SYGVKD, per germline. The V and J ends lost 0 bases and 4 bases respectively, with 9 bases between them. This CDR3 has 15 amino acids. In nucleotides, the CDR3 is TGTGCCATCAGTGAGTCGAGAAGGACCACCGGGGAGCTGTTTTTT. Amino acids: CAISESRRTTGELFF.

This clonotype came up many times. The chain employs TRBV20-1 and TRBJ2-1, with 10 bases that match TRBD2. J lost 5 bases, V lost 5 bases, and 9 bases had no gene match. Germline V gives CDR1 DFQATT, CDR2 SNEGSKA (reference sequence). This CDR3 has 15 residues. The CDR3 loop reads CSADRLAGVHNEQFF. The CDR3 DNA sequence: TGCAGTGCTGACCGTCTAGCGGGGGTCCACAATGAGCAGTTCTTC.

The rearrangement joins TRBV15 to TRBJ2-2; D is uncertain. V lost 4 bases, J lost 0 bases, and 12 bases lay in between. Germline assignment: CDR1 LNHNV and CDR2 YYDKDF (reference sequence). This CDR3 contains 16 residues. The CDR3 bases are TGTGCCACCAGCATTGGACGTATTGCGAACACCGGGGAGCTGTTTTTT. Translated: CATSIGRIANTGELFF.